The entry below gives a single TCR beta chain sequence along with its context. Antigen unknown. This table comes from immunoSEQ multiplex PCR, and its TCRdb copy is limited to in-frame clones, with some not included. This table has about 130,000 clones, approximately 92% appearing once. This record comes from a study of T cell responses to AZD1222 COVID-19 vaccine. The CDR3 totals 19 residues. Germline V gene lookup returns CDR1 MDHEN and CDR2 SYDVKM. V was shortened by 2 bases and J by 0 bases, with 22 bases between the two germline ends. The study, taken as a whole, reports: Every sample of the repertoires postdated the peak T cell response.

The rearrangement links TRBV28 to TRBJ1-1, with D possibly being TRBD1 (6 bases). The material sequenced was peripheral blood, taken 28 days after the second AZD1222 dose. This receptor was taken from an adult who received the AZD1222 COVID-19 vaccine. The CDR3 DNA reads TGTGCCAGCAGTTTAGGGCTTTGGGGGCTCAGGATTATGAACACTGAAGCTTTCTTT. It yields the protein CASSLGLWGLRIMNTEAFF.